This T cell receptor (beta chain) originates from a study of T cells after yellow fever vaccination. Study-wide background: Fractions of limited cellularity were prepared by means of SMART-Seq v4 Ultra Low Input. Study-level results: Clones that expanded after primary vaccination mostly reappeared after the booster (just under 98% CD4, approximately 85% CD8).

V lost 5 bases, J lost 5 bases, and 13 bases lay in between. Germline V gives CDR1 MNHEY, CDR2 SMNVEV (reference sequence). This CDR3 contains 14 residues. A universal primer site and UMIs were added as TCR cDNA was made by 5'RACE template switching. Each CDR3 protein is one row after TCRdb ran MiXCR on the 5' RACE reads. The sample consists of 150,000 to 200,000 distinct CDR3 sequences, 6% to 7.5% of them appearing once. A note on this clonotype: Its antigen is undetermined.

This sample comprised CD4+ T cells sorted from PBMCs, obtained 5 days after the first yellow fever vaccination. The chain has TRBV27 and TRBJ2-1; unclear D gene. This sequence originates from a man younger than 35 who received the YFV17D yellow fever vaccine. CDR3 bases: TGTGCCAGCAGTCTCTCACGATGCCACAATGAGCAGTTCTTC. It translates to CASSLSRCHNEQFF.